This passage covers 2 T cell receptor beta chains from one sample sequenced in a study of blood T cells in healthy people across ages. Primers used in a second PCR of about 7 to 12 cycles were a sample-barcoded 5' primer and a J-beta primer mix. From the 5' RACE reads, TCRdb called clonotypes with MiXCR, one entry per CDR3 protein. This table holds around 620,000 distinct CDR3 sequences, about 25% found once. Material: blood. The receptor set was obtained from a woman aged 70-85 years in good health.

The V gene is TRBV2, the J gene TRBJ2-5; 9 bases fit TRBD2. CDR1 is SNHLY, CDR2 FYNNEI, per germline. Trimming took 6 bases from V and 3 from J; bases not matched to a gene: 5. The CDR3 consists of 14 residues. In nucleotides, the CDR3 is TGTGCCAGCAGGGGACGGACTAGCGAAGAGACCCAGTACTTC. Its protein product is CASRGRTSEETQYF.

The chain links TRBV20-1 to TRBJ2-1, with 7 bases that match TRBD2. Per the germline V gene, CDR1 is DFQATT and CDR2 is SNEGSKA (reference sequence). The ends lost 7 bases at V and 1 base at J; junction bases unmatched: 7. This CDR3 is 14 amino acids long. As DNA, the CDR3 is TGCAGTGTCCGACTAGCCGCTTCCTACAATGAGCAGTTCTTC. Protein: CSVRLAASYNEQFF.